The clone carrying this T cell receptor beta chain was seen a handful of times. Antigen specificity is unknown. Presence of unique molecular identifiers characterized the TCR beta cDNA libraries. Once roughly 0.95 to 10 million T cells were used, about half a million cDNA molecules resulted. TCRdb used MiXCR to reprocess the PCR reads, holding one entry per CDR3 protein. This sample carries about 540,000 distinct CDR3 sequences, roughly 34% of them seen once, and the ten largest clones take 4.5% to 7.5%. The sample is drawn from a study of post-analysis software for immune sequencing data. Germline assignment: CDR1 SGDLS and CDR2 YYNGEE. The CDR3 runs to 15 residues. Trimming pared 0 bases from V and 7 bases from J, leaving 15 bases between. Whole-study findings and limits: Controls showed lower frequencies than patients for roughly five TRBV segments, and TRBV5-6, TRBV5-1 and TRBV20-1 were among these. Controls significantly exceeded multiple sclerosis patients in normalized Chao1 diversity.

Sequencing used blood. The gene calls are TRBV9 and TRBJ2-3; D gene ambiguous. This sequence was found in a girl younger than 18 with multiple sclerosis. CDR3 in amino acids: CASSVEGSSINTQYF. The CDR3 nucleotides are TGTGCCAGCAGCGTAGAAGGTAGTAGCATAAATACGCAGTATTTT.